A selection of T cell receptor beta chains follows, all from one sample in a study of shared clonotypes between healthy human individuals. Measured with immunoSEQ multiplex PCR; TCRdb has only the in-frame clones, and not every one. The sample holds 1.4 million or so clones, approximately 98.5% seen once. The sample comprised naive CD4+ T cells sorted from blood. All receptors derive from a man in his thirties or forties in good health. Each CDR3 is given with its conserved first and last residue. The D gene is left open where the match is weak. Clone size appears in some rows only: once, few, many, or a class for an expanded clone.

V: TRBV10-2; size: -; J: TRBJ2-1; D: TRBD2; DNA: TGCGCCAGCAGTGCTAGCGGGACCAACAATGAGCAGTTCTTC; CDR3: CASSASGTNNEQFF
V: TRBV5-1; size: -; J: TRBJ2-2; D: -; DNA: TGCGCCAGCAGCTCAGCGGCGGTCACCGGGGAGCTGTTTTTT; CDR3: CASSSAAVTGELFF
V: TRBV2; size: -; J: TRBJ2-5; D: -; DNA: TGTGCCAGCAAGGGGGAAGAGACCCAGTACTTC; CDR3: CASKGEETQYF
V: TRBV28; size: -; J: TRBJ2-1; D: -; DNA: TGTGCCAGCAGTTTATGGGAGGGGTTAGGTTACAATGAGCAGTTCTTC; CDR3: CASSLWEGLGYNEQFF
V: TRBV7-9; size: -; J: TRBJ2-5; D: -; DNA: TGTGCCAGCAGCTTCTACTCAGAGACCCAGTACTTC; CDR3: CASSFYSETQYF
V: TRBV10-2; size: -; J: TRBJ1-3; D: -; DNA: TGCGCCAGCGGGGAAGGACAGATGATTGGAAACACCATATATTTT; CDR3: CASGEGQMIGNTIYF
V: TRBV30; size: -; J: TRBJ1-5; D: -; DNA: TGTGCCTGGAGTGGCCAGGGGATACGGCCCCAGCATTTT; CDR3: CAWSGQGIRPQHF
V: TRBV11-2; size: -; J: TRBJ2-5; D: -; DNA: TGTGCCAGCAGCGAAGCTTACCAAGAGACCCAGTACTTC; CDR3: CASSEAYQETQYF
V: TRBV30; size: -; J: TRBJ2-7; D: -; DNA: TGTGCCTGGAGCCGAGGGCAGATCTCCGGGTTCGCGTGGGAGCAGTACTTC; CDR3: CAWSRGQISGFAWEQYF
V: TRBV7-9; size: once; J: TRBJ2-1; D: TRBD2; DNA: TGTGCCAGCAGCTCTAGCGGGAGGCGCTACAATGAGCAGTTCTTC; CDR3: CASSSSGRRYNEQFF
V: TRBV6-1; size: -; J: TRBJ2-7; D: -; DNA: TGTGCCAGCAGTGAAGGGGCGGGGCGGTCCTACGAGCAGTACTTC; CDR3: CASSEGAGRSYEQYF
V: TRBV4-1; size: -; J: TRBJ2-3; D: -; DNA: TGCGCCAGCAGCCAAGATTGGACGCTAGATACGCAGTATTTT; CDR3: CASSQDWTLDTQYF
V: TRBV6-5; size: -; J: TRBJ1-2; D: TRBD1; DNA: TGTGCCAGCAGTTACAGAGACAGGGTGGGTGGCTACACCTTC; CDR3: CASSYRDRVGGYTF
V: TRBV18; size: -; J: TRBJ1-1; D: -; DNA: TGTGCCAGCTCACCTACTTCCCATGGGCTAGGAACGAACACTGAAGCTTTCTTT; CDR3: CASSPTSHGLGTNTEAFF
V: TRBV19; size: -; J: TRBJ1-1; D: TRBD1; DNA: TGTGCCAGTAGTGACAGGGGGCAGGTGAACACTGAAGCTTTCTTT; CDR3: CASSDRGQVNTEAFF
V: TRBV11-2; size: -; J: TRBJ1-2; D: TRBD1; DNA: TGTGCCAGCACCACCGCGACAGGGAGTCGGTATGGCTACACCTTC; CDR3: CASTTATGSRYGYTF
V: TRBV11-2; size: -; J: TRBJ1-2; D: -; DNA: TGTGCCAGCAGCTTGGGGGCAGCCTATGGCTACACCTTC; CDR3: CASSLGAAYGYTF
V: TRBV19; size: -; J: TRBJ2-2; D: TRBD2; DNA: TGTGCCAGTAGTATTTTCGGACTAGCGGGAGTATCGAACACCGGGGAGCTGTTTTTT; CDR3: CASSIFGLAGVSNTGELFF
V: TRBV5-1; size: once; J: TRBJ2-1; D: -; DNA: TGCGCCAGCAGCTTGGATAGGTTTGGGGATGAGCAGTTCTTC; CDR3: CASSLDRFGDEQFF
V: TRBV7-9; size: -; J: TRBJ2-7; D: -; DNA: TGTGCGACCCGCCAAAGCTCCTACGAGCAGTACTTC; CDR3: CATRQSSYEQYF
V: TRBV10-3; size: -; J: TRBJ2-3; D: TRBD2; DNA: TGTGCCATCAGTGAGTCGACTAGCGGGAGCAAGACAGATACGCAGTATTTT; CDR3: CAISESTSGSKTDTQYF
V: TRBV11-2; size: -; J: TRBJ1-4; D: -; DNA: TGTGCCAGTTGGCAGGGAGGGGAAAAACTGTTTTTT; CDR3: CASWQGGEKLFF
V: TRBV28; size: -; J: TRBJ2-7; D: TRBD1; DNA: TGTGCCAGCAGTGGACAGGGGCTATCGCTCGAGCAGTACTTC; CDR3: CASSGQGLSLEQYF
V: TRBV5-1; size: -; J: TRBJ2-1; D: -; DNA: TGCGCCAGCGGGCTGACTAGCTCCTACAATGAGCAGTTCTTC; CDR3: CASGLTSSYNEQFF
V: TRBV7-3; size: -; J: TRBJ2-1; D: -; DNA: TGTGCCAGCAGCTTACGTAAGGGAACCGACAATGAGCAGTTCTTC; CDR3: CASSLRKGTDNEQFF
V: TRBV5-4; size: -; J: TRBJ2-1; D: TRBD2; DNA: TGTGCCAGCAGCGGACTAGCGGCCAGCTCCTACAATGAGCAGTTCTTC; CDR3: CASSGLAASSYNEQFF
V: TRBV5-1; size: -; J: TRBJ1-1; D: -; DNA: TGCGCCAGCAGCTCCACGGACAGTCGAGGCACTGAAGCTTTCTTT; CDR3: CASSSTDSRGTEAFF
V: TRBV7-9; size: -; J: TRBJ1-2; D: -; DNA: TGTGCCAGCAGCTCTGATAAGGCTCGGTATGGCTACACCTTC; CDR3: CASSSDKARYGYTF